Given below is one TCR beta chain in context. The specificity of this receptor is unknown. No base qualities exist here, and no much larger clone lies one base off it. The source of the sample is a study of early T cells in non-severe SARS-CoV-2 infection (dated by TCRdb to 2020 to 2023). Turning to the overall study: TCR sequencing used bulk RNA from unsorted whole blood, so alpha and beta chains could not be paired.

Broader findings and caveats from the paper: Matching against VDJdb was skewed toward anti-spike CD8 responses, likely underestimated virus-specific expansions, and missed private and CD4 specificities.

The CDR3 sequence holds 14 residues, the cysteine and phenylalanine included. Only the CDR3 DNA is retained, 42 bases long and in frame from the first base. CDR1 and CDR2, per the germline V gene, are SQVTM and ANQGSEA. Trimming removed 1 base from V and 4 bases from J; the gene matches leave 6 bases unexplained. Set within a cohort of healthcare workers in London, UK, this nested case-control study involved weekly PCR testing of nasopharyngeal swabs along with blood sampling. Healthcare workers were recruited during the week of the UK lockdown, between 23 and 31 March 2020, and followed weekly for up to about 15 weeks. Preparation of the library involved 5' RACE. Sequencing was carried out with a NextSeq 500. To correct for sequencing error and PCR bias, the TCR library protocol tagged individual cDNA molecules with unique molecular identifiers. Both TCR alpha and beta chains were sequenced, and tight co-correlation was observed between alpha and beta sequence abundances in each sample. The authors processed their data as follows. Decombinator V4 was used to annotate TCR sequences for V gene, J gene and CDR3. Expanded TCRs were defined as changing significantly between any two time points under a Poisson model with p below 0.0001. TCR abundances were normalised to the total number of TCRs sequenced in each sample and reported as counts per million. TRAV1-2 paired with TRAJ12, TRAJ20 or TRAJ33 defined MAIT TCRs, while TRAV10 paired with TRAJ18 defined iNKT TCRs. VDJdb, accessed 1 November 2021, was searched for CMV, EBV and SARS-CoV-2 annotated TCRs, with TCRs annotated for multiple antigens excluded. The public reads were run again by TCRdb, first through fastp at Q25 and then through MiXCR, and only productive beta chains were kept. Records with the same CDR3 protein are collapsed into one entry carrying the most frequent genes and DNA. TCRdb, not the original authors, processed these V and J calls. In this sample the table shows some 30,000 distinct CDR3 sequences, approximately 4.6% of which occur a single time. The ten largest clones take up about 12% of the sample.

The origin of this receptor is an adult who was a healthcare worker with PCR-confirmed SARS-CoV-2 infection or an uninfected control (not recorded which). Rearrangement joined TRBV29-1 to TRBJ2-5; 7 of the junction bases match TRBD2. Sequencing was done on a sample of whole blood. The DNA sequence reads TGCAGCGTTGAAGGGCTAGCGGTTCCAGAGACCCAGTACTTC. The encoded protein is CSVEGLAVPETQYF. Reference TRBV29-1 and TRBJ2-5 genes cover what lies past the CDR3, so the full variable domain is SAVISQKPSRDICQRGTSLTIQCQVDSQVTMMFWYRQQPGQSLTLIATANQGSEATYESGFVIDKFPISRPNLTFSTLTVSNMSPEDSSIYLCSVEGLAVPETQYFGPGTRLLVL.